One T cell receptor beta chain is described in this entry. Its specificity is unknown. These data come from a study of T-cell reconstitution after alpha-beta-depleted transplantation in children. Study-wide findings and caveats: In some patients, recipient T cells and intrathymic progenitors surviving conditioning explained high day-60 diversity. Roughly two months post-transplant, alpha-beta T cells reportedly originated from several hundred graft clones that had expanded. T-cell counts and diversity were attributed mostly to newly produced T cells one year after transplant.

Library preparation (for TCRbeta) was performed with unique molecular identifiers. MiXCR, applied by TCRdb to the PCR reads, yields one record per CDR3 protein. The sample has roughly 310,000 distinct CDR3 sequences, roughly 21% seen once. The CDR3 covers 14 residues. The germline V gene has CDR1 SGHDT and CDR2 YYEEEE. Trimming removed 4 bases from V and 8 bases from J; junction bases left unmatched: 9. This rearrangement joins TRBV5-6 to TRBJ2-1; 7 bases align to TRBD2. The material sequenced was PBMCs, mostly from graft donor cells, taken 180 days after TCRalphabeta/CD19-depleted stem cell transplant. The TCR originated in a male patient younger than 18 who had a stem cell transplant for acute lymphoblastic leukemia, so the T cells may come from the graft donor. In DNA form, the CDR3 reads TGTGCCAGCAGCCTTTTTCGCGGGAGTGATGAGCAGTTCTTC. This encodes CASSLFRGSDEQFF.